This T cell receptor beta chain derives from a study of vaccination and CD4 T cells after COVID-19. Study at large: Participants were given two doses of BNT162b2 or mRNA-1273 vaccine. Samples after vaccination came a median about 72 days past dose two, ranging 14 to 241. Researchers treated cells with overlapping spike peptides taken from SARS-CoV-2, HCoV-NL63, HCoV-OC43 and HCoV-229E.

Treatment indicated: roughly 11-day PBMC culture with coronavirus spike peptide pools or control peptides (ViraFEST assay). Before the COVID-19 pandemic (2011-2018), CD4+ T cells were obtained from the unexposed donor. This clonotype was detected a few times. Its antigen is undetermined. This CDR3 contains 12 residues. CDR1 is LNHDA, CDR2 SQIVND, per germline (reference sequence). V was clipped by 4 bases and J by 6 bases, with 7 bases between them. An Oncomine TCR Beta short-read assay was used to sequence the DNA from cultured CD4+ T cells. Genomic DNA extraction was carried out from cultured CD4+ T cells. MiXCR, applied by TCRdb to the PCR reads, yields one record per CDR3 protein. The profile covers fewer than 11,000 distinct CDR3 sequences, with 30% appearing a single time and 13% taken by the ten largest.

The chain employs TRBV19 and TRBJ2-1; possibly TRBD2 for D (5 bases). Sequencing was carried out using CD4+ T cells from blood, cultured in vitro. The source of this sequence is a human donor in good health. The CDR3 reads CASSKRVNEQFF. In DNA form, the CDR3 reads TGTGCCAGTAGTAAGAGGGTCAATGAGCAGTTCTTC.